This T cell receptor (beta chain) was identified during a study of T cell responses to AZD1222 COVID-19 vaccine. The CDR3 runs to 15 residues. Trimming pared 1 base from V and 2 bases from J, leaving 9 bases between. Germline V CDR1 and CDR2: SGHRS, YFSETQ. Measured with immunoSEQ multiplex PCR; TCRdb has only the in-frame clones, and not every one. The table records roughly 96,000 clones, approximately 87% of them present only once. The source was peripheral blood, collected on day 0 of AZD1222 vaccination. The source is an adult in good health. V and J are TRBV5-1 and TRBJ2-2; D remains ambiguous. CDR3: CASSLRAANTGELFF. Here the CDR3 DNA reads TGCGCCAGCAGCTTGAGGGCAGCCAACACCGGGGAGCTGTTTTTT.